What follows are 15 T cell receptor beta chains derived from one specimen sequenced in a study of identical twins. TCRdb reprocessed the 5' RACE reads with MiXCR, giving one entry per CDR3 protein. The sample carries under 300,000 distinct CDR3 sequences, approximately 11% recorded once. A further study also used this sample, focusing on yellow fever vaccine responses in identical twins.

The sequenced sample consisted of memory (CD45RO+) T cells sorted from blood. The source of these receptors is a woman in her late teens or twenties in good health.

The chain recombines TRBV3-1 with TRBJ2-7; the D call may be TRBD1 or TRBD2 (6 bases each). The CDR3 is 14 residues long. Germline assignment: CDR1 LGHDT and CDR2 YNNKEL (reference sequence). The germline V and J ends were trimmed by 3 bases and 4 bases, with 13 bases remaining between them. Here the CDR3 DNA reads TGTGCCAGCAGCCAGGGGGGCTTCGGGTACGAGCAGTACTTC. Its translation is CASSQGGFGYEQYF.

This clonotype was seen only a few times. This chain connects TRBV15 to TRBJ2-4; D is unresolved. CDR1 is LNHNV and CDR2 is YYDKDF in the germline V gene (reference sequence). Trimming stripped 0 bases from V and 0 bases from J, with 9 bases between. The length of the CDR3 is 16 residues. For the CDR3, the DNA is TGTGCCACCAGCAGAGATGAAGGTCTAGCCAAAAACATTCAGTACTTC. Translated: CATSRDEGLAKNIQYF.

This clonotype was observed a few times. The chain has TRBV7-2 and TRBJ2-7; TRBD2 agrees at 8 bases. There are 16 residues in the CDR3. Germline-derived CDR1 and CDR2 are SGHTA and FQGNSA. V dropped 2 bases and J dropped 2; count of bases not matched to a gene: 8. Written as DNA, the CDR3 is TGTGCCAGCAGCTTAATCGGGGGGGGGCAAACCTACGAGCAGTACTTC. Its protein product is CASSLIGGGQTYEQYF.

The V gene is TRBV11-2, the J gene TRBJ2-6; D may be TRBD1 (6 bases). This CDR3 spans 17 amino acids. Germline V lookup: CDR1 SGHAT, CDR2 FQNNGV. Trimming shortened V by 0 bases and J by 2 bases, and 11 bases separated the two germline ends. The CDR3: CASSLDLRTAGANVLTF. CDR3 DNA sequence: TGTGCCAGCAGCTTAGATTTGCGGACAGCTGGGGCCAACGTCCTGACTTTC.

V and J are TRBV7-9 and TRBJ2-1; D may correspond to TRBD1 or TRBD2 (5 bases each). V was cut by 1 base and J by 9 bases, with 16 bases left in between. This CDR3 contains 15 residues. CDR1 and CDR2 from the germline V gene are SEHNR and FQNEAQ (reference sequence). The CDR3 region is CASSLVAGAGSEQFF. CDR3 in DNA: TGTGCCAGCAGCTTAGTCGCCGGGGCGGGCAGTGAGCAGTTCTTC. The full variable domain, its missing parts supplied by reference TRBV7-9 and TRBJ2-1, is DTGVSQNPRHKITKRGQNVTFRCDPISEHNRLYWYRQTLGQGPEFLTYFQNEAQLEKSRLLSDRFSAERPKGSFSTLEIQRTEQGDSAMYLCASSLVAGAGSEQFFGPGTRLTVL.

This clonotype has more than one count but fewer than ten. The V and J genes are TRBV3-1 and TRBJ2-7, with D possibly being TRBD1 or TRBD2 (5 bases each). The CDR3 is 16 amino acids. CDR1 is LGHDT and CDR2 is YNNKEL in the germline V gene (reference sequence). V was cut by 0 bases and J by 4 bases, with 16 bases left in between. CDR3 loop: CASSQDNPRDPYEQYF. CDR3 in DNA: TGTGCCAGCAGCCAAGATAACCCCCGGGACCCTTACGAGCAGTACTTC.

This clonotype was detected many times. Relative to the germline gene, one junction end is altered; a read error may explain this. The J gene is TRBJ2-3, the V gene TRBV7-7, with TRBD1 identical over 7 bases. Germline loops: CDR1 SSHAT, CDR2 FNYEAQ (reference sequence). CDR3 length: 13 residues. DNA for the CDR3: TGTGCTAGCAGCTTAGACAGGGCAGATACGCAGTATTTT. Its translation is CASSLDRADTQYF.

This clonotype was detected ten times or more. The CDR3 nucleotides read TGTGCCAGCAGTGAAGAGGTTTTGGGGGGCACAGATACGCAGTATTTT. The encoded protein is CASSEEVLGGTDTQYF. The chain employs TRBV25-1 and TRBJ2-3; either TRBD1 or TRBD2 may fit D (5 bases each). The CDR3 is 16 residues long. V lost 2 bases and J lost 1, with 13 bases in between. Germline V gene lookup returns CDR1 MGHDK and CDR2 SYGVNS.

Ten or more counts support this clonotype. The chain carries TRBV5-1 and TRBJ2-3; 10 bases map to TRBD2. Germline V gene sequence: CDR1 SGHRS, CDR2 YFSETQ. V shed 4 bases and J 4 bases; nucleotides not matched to a gene: 6. CDR3 length equals 15 residues. CDR3 bases: TGCGCCAGCAGCCCAGCTAGCGGGAGTGCAGATACGCAGTATTTT. Amino acid sequence: CASSPASGSADTQYF.

A note on this clonotype: Just one base apart from a much larger clone, this may be a read error. The chain has TRBV7-2 and TRBJ2-1, with TRBD2 matching over 10 bases. This CDR3 comprises 16 residues. Germline lookup yields CDR1 SGHTA and CDR2 FQGNSA. The CDR3 DNA reads as TGTGCCAGCGGCTTAGGACCTAGCGGGAGTTACAATGAGCAGTTCTTC. Its protein product is CASGLGPSGSYNEQFF. The full variable domain, its missing parts supplied by reference TRBV7-2 and TRBJ2-1, is GAGVSQSPSNKVTEKGKDVELRCDPISGHTALYWYRQSLGQGLEFLIYFQGNSAPDKSGLPSDRFSAERTGGSVSTLTIQRTQQEDSAVYLCASGLGPSGSYNEQFFGPGTRLTVL.

This clonotype was counted at least ten times. The chain carries TRBV12-3 or TRBV12-4 and TRBJ2-3; D call uncertain. The V and J ends lost 6 bases and 5 bases respectively, with 12 bases between them. This CDR3 region has 13 residues. The CDR3 nucleotides read TGTGCCAGCAGCCCCGGCGATATAGATACGCAGTATTTT. Residues: CASSPGDIDTQYF.

This clonotype was counted at least ten times. The J gene is TRBJ2-5, the V gene TRBV5-1; D may correspond to TRBD1 or TRBD2 (5 bases each). Trimming pared 6 bases from V and 1 base from J, leaving 16 bases between. The germline gives CDR1 SGHRS, CDR2 YFSETQ. This CDR3 comprises 15 residues. Here the CDR3 DNA reads TGCGCCAGCAAAGTTAGTTCAGGGACCCAAGAGACCCAGTACTTC. It encodes CASKVSSGTQETQYF.

The CDR3 coding sequence is TGTGCCAGCAGTGATCTGGACACGATGACAGACAATGAGCAGTTCTTC. Protein product: CASSDLDTMTDNEQFF. The V and J genes are TRBV2 and TRBJ2-1; weak D call: TRBD1 (5 bases). Germline-derived CDR1 and CDR2 are SNHLY and FYNNEI. This CDR3 has 16 residues. Trimming pared 3 bases from V and 5 bases from J, leaving 17 bases between.

The genes are TRBV5-1 and TRBJ2-3, with TRBD1 identical over 8 bases. The CDR3 spans 17 residues. Trimming removed 4 bases from V and 5 bases from J; junction bases left unmatched: 15. Per germline, CDR1 SGHRS and CDR2 YFSETQ. The CDR3 region has the DNA TGCGCCAGCAGCGCGCTTACGGACAGGGTTTTTGGAGATACGCAGTATTTT. Translated: CASSALTDRVFGDTQYF.

This clonotype was seen a few times. The chain carries TRBV6-1 and TRBJ2-7, with 7 positions matching TRBD1. The CDR3 runs 15 residues. V was clipped by 7 bases and J by 3 bases; unmatched bases: 12. Per germline, CDR1 MNHNS and CDR2 SASEGT. Here the CDR3 DNA reads TGTGCCAGCACCAGATACAGGGGAACAGGCTACGAGCAGTACTTC. Encoded protein: CASTRYRGTGYEQYF.